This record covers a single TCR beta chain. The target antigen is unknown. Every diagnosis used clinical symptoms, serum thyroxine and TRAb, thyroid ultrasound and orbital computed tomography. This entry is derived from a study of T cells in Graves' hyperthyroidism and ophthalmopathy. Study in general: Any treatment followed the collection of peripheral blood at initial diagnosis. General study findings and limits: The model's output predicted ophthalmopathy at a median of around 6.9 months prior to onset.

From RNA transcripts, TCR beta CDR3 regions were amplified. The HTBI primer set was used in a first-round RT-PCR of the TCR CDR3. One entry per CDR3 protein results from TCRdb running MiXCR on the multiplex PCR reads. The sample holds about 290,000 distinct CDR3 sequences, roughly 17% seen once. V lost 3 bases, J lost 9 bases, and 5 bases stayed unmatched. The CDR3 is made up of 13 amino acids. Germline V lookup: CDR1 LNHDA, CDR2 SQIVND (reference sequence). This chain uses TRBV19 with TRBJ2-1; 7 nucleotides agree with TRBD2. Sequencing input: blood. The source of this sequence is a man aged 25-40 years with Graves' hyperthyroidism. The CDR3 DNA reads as TGTGCCAGTAGTATTACTGGCGGGGGTGAGCAGTTCTTC. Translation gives CASSITGGGEQFF.